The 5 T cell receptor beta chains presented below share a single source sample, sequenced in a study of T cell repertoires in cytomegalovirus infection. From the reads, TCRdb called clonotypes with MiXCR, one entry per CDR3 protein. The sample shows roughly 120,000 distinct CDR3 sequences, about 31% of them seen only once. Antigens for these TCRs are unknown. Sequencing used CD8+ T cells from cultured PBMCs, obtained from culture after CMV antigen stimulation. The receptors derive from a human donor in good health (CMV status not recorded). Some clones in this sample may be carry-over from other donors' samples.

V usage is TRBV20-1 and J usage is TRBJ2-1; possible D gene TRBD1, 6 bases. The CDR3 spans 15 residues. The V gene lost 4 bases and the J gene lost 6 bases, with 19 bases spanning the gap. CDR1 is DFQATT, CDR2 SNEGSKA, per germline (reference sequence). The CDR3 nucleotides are TGCAGTGCTACTCCCGGGACAACCGGGCGCAATGAGCAGTTCTTC. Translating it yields CSATPGTTGRNEQFF.

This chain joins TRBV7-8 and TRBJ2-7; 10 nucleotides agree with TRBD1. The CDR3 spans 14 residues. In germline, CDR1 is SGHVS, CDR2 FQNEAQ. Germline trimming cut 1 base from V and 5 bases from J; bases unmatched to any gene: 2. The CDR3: CASSLGGTGDEQYF. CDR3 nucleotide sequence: TGTGCCAGCAGCTTAGGTGGGACAGGGGACGAGCAGTACTTC.

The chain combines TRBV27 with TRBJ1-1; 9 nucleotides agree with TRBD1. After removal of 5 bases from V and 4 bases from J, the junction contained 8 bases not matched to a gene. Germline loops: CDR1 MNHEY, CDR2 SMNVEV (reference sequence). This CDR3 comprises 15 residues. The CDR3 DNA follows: TGTGCCAGCAGTGAACAGGGGGCGGTGGGCACTGAAGCTTTCTTT. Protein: CASSEQGAVGTEAFF.

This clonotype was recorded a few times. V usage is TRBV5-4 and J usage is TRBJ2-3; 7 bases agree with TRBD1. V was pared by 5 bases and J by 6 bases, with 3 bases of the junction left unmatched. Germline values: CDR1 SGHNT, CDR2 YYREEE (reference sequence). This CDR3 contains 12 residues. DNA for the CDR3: TGTGCCAGCAGTGTACAGGGGGATACGCAGTATTTT. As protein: CASSVQGDTQYF.

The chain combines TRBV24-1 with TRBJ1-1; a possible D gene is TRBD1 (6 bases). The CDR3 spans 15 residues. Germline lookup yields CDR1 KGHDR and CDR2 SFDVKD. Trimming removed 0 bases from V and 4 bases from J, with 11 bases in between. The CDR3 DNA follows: TGTGCCACCAGTGATTTGAGACAGGTCGTCACTGAAGCTTTCTTT. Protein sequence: CATSDLRQVVTEAFF.